A selection of T cell receptor beta chains follows, all from one sample in a study of brain T cells in children with intractable seizures. Sequencing used immunoSEQ multiplex PCR; TCRdb keeps in-frame clones, though not all of them. The table includes 300,000 to 400,000 clones, roughly 93% detected once. The specimen was peripheral blood, collected around 5 months after surgery. These TCRs come from a boy under three years old with tuberous sclerosis and intractable seizures. CDR3s include the opening cysteine and the closing phenylalanine or tryptophan. The order of the fields is D gene, J gene, clone size, V gene, CDR3 DNA, CDR3 protein. The D gene is left open where the match is weak. Clone sizes are given selectively: once, few, many, or a class where the clone is expanded.

d_call: -
j_call: TRBJ1-1
clone_size: -
v_call: TRBV3-1/TRBV3-2
cdr3_nt: TGTGCCAGCAGCGGGGGCATTGAAGCTTTCTTT
cdr3_aa: CASSGGIEAFF

d_call: -
j_call: TRBJ2-1
clone_size: -
v_call: TRBV7-9
cdr3_nt: TGTGCCAGCAGCCCCGTTAGTTATGAGCAGTTCTTC
cdr3_aa: CASSPVSYEQFF

d_call: TRBD1
j_call: TRBJ2-7
clone_size: -
v_call: TRBV14
cdr3_nt: TGTGCCAGCAGCCAATACCGAAAAGACAGGGGCTCCAACGAGCAGTACTTC
cdr3_aa: CASSQYRKDRGSNEQYF

d_call: -
j_call: TRBJ1-4
clone_size: -
v_call: TRBV5-1
cdr3_nt: TGCGCCAGCGGGGAAGGGGGGGTAAATGAAAAACTGTTTTTT
cdr3_aa: CASGEGGVNEKLFF

d_call: -
j_call: TRBJ1-2
clone_size: -
v_call: TRBV5-1
cdr3_nt: TGCGCCAGCAGCTTACAGAACGGCAACTATGGCTACACCTTC
cdr3_aa: CASSLQNGNYGYTF

d_call: TRBD2
j_call: TRBJ2-1
clone_size: -
v_call: TRBV2
cdr3_nt: TGTGCCAGCCGTACCGGACTAGAAGAGTTCTTC
cdr3_aa: CASRTGLEEFF

d_call: -
j_call: TRBJ1-3
clone_size: -
v_call: TRBV2
cdr3_nt: TGTGCCAGCAGTGAAGGACCCTCTTGGACAGCGTCTGGAAACACCATATATTTT
cdr3_aa: CASSEGPSWTASGNTIYF

d_call: -
j_call: TRBJ1-3
clone_size: -
v_call: TRBV7-9
cdr3_nt: TGTGCCAGCAGCTTATTTCGGGGGGGACCCTCTAACACCATATATTTT
cdr3_aa: CASSLFRGGPSNTIYF

d_call: -
j_call: TRBJ1-2
clone_size: few
v_call: TRBV5-4
cdr3_nt: TGTGCCAGCAGCTTCGTTGCCCGGGAAGGGGGCTACACCTTC
cdr3_aa: CASSFVAREGGYTF

d_call: -
j_call: TRBJ2-3
clone_size: -
v_call: TRBV20-1
cdr3_nt: TGCAGTGCTAGTGTTGAGACTCAAATTTCTTATACGCAGTATTTT
cdr3_aa: CSASVETQISYTQYF

d_call: -
j_call: TRBJ2-3
clone_size: -
v_call: TRBV30
cdr3_nt: TGTGCCTGGAGTCCCACAGATACGCAGTATTTT
cdr3_aa: CAWSPTDTQYF

d_call: -
j_call: TRBJ2-3
clone_size: -
v_call: TRBV6-4
cdr3_nt: TGTGCCAGCAGTGACGGACACACAGATACGCAGTATTTT
cdr3_aa: CASSDGHTDTQYF

d_call: -
j_call: TRBJ1-1
clone_size: -
v_call: TRBV11-3
cdr3_nt: TGTGCCAGCAGCATCAGGGTAGGGCGGTTCGTGATGAACACTGAAGCTTTCTTT
cdr3_aa: CASSIRVGRFVMNTEAFF

d_call: -
j_call: TRBJ1-6
clone_size: -
v_call: TRBV30
cdr3_nt: TGTGCCTGGAGTGTACACGTTGTTTATAATTCACCCCTCCACTTT
cdr3_aa: CAWSVHVVYNSPLHF

d_call: TRBD2
j_call: TRBJ2-3
clone_size: -
v_call: TRBV7-9
cdr3_nt: TGTGCCAGCAGCTTATCCTCGGCGGTTCCTAGCGGGAGTGGAGATACGCAGTATTTT
cdr3_aa: CASSLSSAVPSGSGDTQYF

d_call: TRBD1
j_call: TRBJ1-1
clone_size: -
v_call: TRBV7-6
cdr3_nt: TGTGCCAGCAGCTTAAACGGACAGGGGAGCACTGAAGCTTTCTTT
cdr3_aa: CASSLNGQGSTEAFF

d_call: -
j_call: TRBJ1-1
clone_size: -
v_call: TRBV11-2
cdr3_nt: TGTGCCAGCAGCTTAGTCGGGGGCACTGAAGCTTTCTTT
cdr3_aa: CASSLVGGTEAFF

d_call: TRBD1
j_call: TRBJ1-1
clone_size: -
v_call: TRBV2
cdr3_nt: TGTGCCAGCCGGTGGGACAGCTACAACACTGAAGCTTTCTTT
cdr3_aa: CASRWDSYNTEAFF

d_call: TRBD1
j_call: TRBJ1-6
clone_size: -
v_call: TRBV2
cdr3_nt: TGTGCCAGCAGTGAACAAGTTTATTTACAGGGGGATTCACCCCTCCACTTT
cdr3_aa: CASSEQVYLQGDSPLHF

d_call: -
j_call: TRBJ1-2
clone_size: -
v_call: TRBV7-2
cdr3_nt: TGTGCCAGCAGCCCGATCACCTATAACTATGGCTACACCTTC
cdr3_aa: CASSPITYNYGYTF

d_call: -
j_call: TRBJ2-7
clone_size: -
v_call: TRBV6-5
cdr3_nt: TGTGCCAGCAGTAAACGGGCGGGTCGCTCCTACGAGCAGTACTTC
cdr3_aa: CASSKRAGRSYEQYF

d_call: -
j_call: TRBJ2-7
clone_size: -
v_call: TRBV7-6
cdr3_nt: TGTGCCAGCAGCCCCCCCGGGGGACTTGAAAGCTACGAGCAGTACTTC
cdr3_aa: CASSPPGGLESYEQYF

d_call: TRBD1
j_call: TRBJ2-7
clone_size: -
v_call: TRBV5-6
cdr3_nt: TGTGCCAGCAGCTTGTTCCCCCCGGACAGGGGTTACGAGCAGTACTTC
cdr3_aa: CASSLFPPDRGYEQYF

d_call: -
j_call: TRBJ1-1
clone_size: -
v_call: TRBV19
cdr3_nt: TGTGCCAGTATCATGGGGTCTGAAGCTTTCTTT
cdr3_aa: CASIMGSEAFF

d_call: TRBD2
j_call: TRBJ2-3
clone_size: -
v_call: TRBV29-1
cdr3_nt: TGCAGCGTTACTAGCGGGAGAGGCACAGATACGCAGTATTTT
cdr3_aa: CSVTSGRGTDTQYF

d_call: -
j_call: TRBJ2-5
clone_size: once
v_call: TRBV7-2
cdr3_nt: TGTGCCAGCAGCTTAGCTTTGGGGCGGGGGACACAAGAGACCCAGTACTTC
cdr3_aa: CASSLALGRGTQETQYF

d_call: TRBD1
j_call: TRBJ1-1
clone_size: -
v_call: TRBV27
cdr3_nt: TGTGCCAGCAGTTTTCGGACAGGGCTGAACACTGAAGCTTTCTTT
cdr3_aa: CASSFRTGLNTEAFF

d_call: -
j_call: TRBJ2-7
clone_size: -
v_call: TRBV2
cdr3_nt: TGTGCCAGCAGTGACAGCTCCTACGAGCAGTACTTC
cdr3_aa: CASSDSSYEQYF

d_call: TRBD1
j_call: TRBJ1-5
clone_size: -
v_call: TRBV7-9
cdr3_nt: TGTGCCAGCAGCCTCGGGACAGAGAGGCCCCAGCATTTT
cdr3_aa: CASSLGTERPQHF

d_call: -
j_call: TRBJ1-1
clone_size: -
v_call: TRBV5-1
cdr3_nt: TGCGCCAGCAGCTTGGCACAGTTTAGTGGGACTGAAGCTTTCTTT
cdr3_aa: CASSLAQFSGTEAFF

d_call: -
j_call: TRBJ2-6
clone_size: -
v_call: TRBV27
cdr3_nt: TGTGCCAGCAGTCGATCAGGGGCTGGGGCCAACGTCCTGACTTTC
cdr3_aa: CASSRSGAGANVLTF

d_call: TRBD2
j_call: TRBJ2-2
clone_size: -
v_call: TRBV11-3
cdr3_nt: TGTGCCAGCAGCTTAGAGGGAGGGGCCGGGGAGCTGTTTTTT
cdr3_aa: CASSLEGGAGELFF

d_call: TRBD1
j_call: TRBJ1-2
clone_size: -
v_call: TRBV24-1
cdr3_nt: TGTGCCACCAGTGACAACAGGGAGGGACAGGATGGCTACACCTTC
cdr3_aa: CATSDNREGQDGYTF

d_call: -
j_call: TRBJ2-2
clone_size: once
v_call: TRBV7-3
cdr3_nt: TGTGCCAGCAGCTTAGGGTTGGGCACCGGGGAGCTGTTTTTT
cdr3_aa: CASSLGLGTGELFF

d_call: TRBD2
j_call: TRBJ2-3
clone_size: -
v_call: TRBV24-1
cdr3_nt: TGTGCCACCAGTGATTCCACTAGCGGTAGCGGGACAGATACGCAGTATTTT
cdr3_aa: CATSDSTSGSGTDTQYF

d_call: TRBD1
j_call: TRBJ1-2
clone_size: -
v_call: TRBV5-1
cdr3_nt: TGCGCCAGCAGCCCCGATATTAGGGGGCTGAGTGGCTACACCTTC
cdr3_aa: CASSPDIRGLSGYTF

d_call: -
j_call: TRBJ1-2
clone_size: -
v_call: TRBV29-1
cdr3_nt: TGCAGCGTTGAAGGGGCCCCGGACAGCCCCAACTATGGCTACACCTTC
cdr3_aa: CSVEGAPDSPNYGYTF

d_call: -
j_call: TRBJ1-1
clone_size: once
v_call: TRBV4-2
cdr3_nt: TGTGCCAGCAGCCAGGGGAACACTGAAGCTTTCTTT
cdr3_aa: CASSQGNTEAFF

d_call: -
j_call: TRBJ2-1
clone_size: -
v_call: TRBV12-3/TRBV12-4
cdr3_nt: TGTGCCAGCCTCGGGGCCTACAATGAGCAGTTCTTC
cdr3_aa: CASLGAYNEQFF

d_call: -
j_call: TRBJ1-1
clone_size: -
v_call: TRBV6-5
cdr3_nt: TGTGCCAGCATCACCATGGGGGAAGCTTTCTTT
cdr3_aa: CASITMGEAFF

d_call: TRBD1
j_call: TRBJ2-2
clone_size: -
v_call: TRBV30
cdr3_nt: TGTGCCTGGGACAGGGCGAACACCGGGGAGCTGTTTTTT
cdr3_aa: CAWDRANTGELFF

d_call: -
j_call: TRBJ1-2
clone_size: -
v_call: TRBV27
cdr3_nt: TGTGCCAGCAGTTTATCGTCAGGGGACGATGGCTACACCTTC
cdr3_aa: CASSLSSGDDGYTF

d_call: -
j_call: TRBJ1-2
clone_size: -
v_call: TRBV19
cdr3_nt: TGTGCCAGTAGGCCAAACGAGGCCCCCAATGGCTACACCTTC
cdr3_aa: CASRPNEAPNGYTF

d_call: -
j_call: TRBJ1-2
clone_size: -
v_call: TRBV11-3
cdr3_nt: TGTGCCAGCAGCCTAAGGGGGGTGTGTACCTTC
cdr3_aa: CASSLRGVCTF

d_call: -
j_call: TRBJ1-4
clone_size: -
v_call: TRBV19
cdr3_nt: TGTGCCAGTAGTACCATATACATCAGGGCGACTAATGAAAAACTGTTTTTT
cdr3_aa: CASSTIYIRATNEKLFF

d_call: -
j_call: TRBJ1-2
clone_size: few
v_call: TRBV5-4
cdr3_nt: TGTGCCAGCAGCGCTCCCACGGGCAGGCACTATGGCTACACCTTC
cdr3_aa: CASSAPTGRHYGYTF

d_call: -
j_call: TRBJ2-1
clone_size: -
v_call: TRBV5-1
cdr3_nt: TGCGCCAGCATAGCAGGAGGGGGCAATGAGCAGTTCTTC
cdr3_aa: CASIAGGGNEQFF